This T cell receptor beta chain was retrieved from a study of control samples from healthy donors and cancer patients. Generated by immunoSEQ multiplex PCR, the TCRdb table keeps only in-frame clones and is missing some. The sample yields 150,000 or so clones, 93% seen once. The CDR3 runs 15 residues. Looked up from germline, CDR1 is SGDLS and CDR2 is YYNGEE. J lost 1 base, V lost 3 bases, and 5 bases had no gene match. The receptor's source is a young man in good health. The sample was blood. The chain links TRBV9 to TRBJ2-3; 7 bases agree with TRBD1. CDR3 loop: CASSAWTGGTDTQYF. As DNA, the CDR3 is TGTGCCAGCAGCGCCTGGACAGGAGGCACAGATACGCAGTATTTT.